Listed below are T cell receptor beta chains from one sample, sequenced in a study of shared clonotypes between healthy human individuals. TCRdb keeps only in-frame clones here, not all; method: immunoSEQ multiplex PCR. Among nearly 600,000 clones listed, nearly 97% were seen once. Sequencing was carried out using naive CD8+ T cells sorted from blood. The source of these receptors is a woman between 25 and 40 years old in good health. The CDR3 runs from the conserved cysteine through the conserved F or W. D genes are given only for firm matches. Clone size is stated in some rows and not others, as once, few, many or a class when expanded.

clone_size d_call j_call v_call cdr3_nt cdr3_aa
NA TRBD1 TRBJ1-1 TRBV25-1 TGTGCCAGCACGGAGACAGGGGGGATCACTGAAGCTTTCTTT CASTETGGITEAFF
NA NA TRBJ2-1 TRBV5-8 TGTGCCAGCAGCTTGGCCTGGTGGGAGCAGTTCTTC CASSLAWWEQFF
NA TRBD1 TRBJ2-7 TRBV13 TGTGCCAGCAGCCTTACCGGGACAGGGAGGGACGAGCAGTACTTC CASSLTGTGRDEQYF
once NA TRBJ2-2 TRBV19 TGTGCCAGTAGTATAGCAGTTCCTGGGGAGCTGTTTTTT CASSIAVPGELFF
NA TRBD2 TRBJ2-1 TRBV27 TGTGCCAGCAGTGAAATGGGACTAATTTACAATGAGCAGTTCTTC CASSEMGLIYNEQFF
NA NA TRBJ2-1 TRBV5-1 TGCGCCAGCAGCCACACCTACAATGAGCAGTTCTTC CASSHTYNEQFF
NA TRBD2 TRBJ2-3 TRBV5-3 TGTGCCAGAAGCTTGGTGACTAGCGGGAGGTTGGCAGATACGCAGTATTTT CARSLVTSGRLADTQYF
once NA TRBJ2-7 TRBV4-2 TGTGCCAGCAGCCAAGAAGGGGACAACTACGAGCAGTACTTC CASSQEGDNYEQYF
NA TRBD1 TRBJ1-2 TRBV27 TGTGCCAGCAGTAACAGGGGAGGCTATGGCTACACCTTC CASSNRGGYGYTF
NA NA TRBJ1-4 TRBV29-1 TGCAGCGTTACAGGGTTGGCGTTGGATGAAAAACTGTTTTTT CSVTGLALDEKLFF
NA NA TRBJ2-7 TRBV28 TGTGCCAGCAGCCTGCTTTCCACCTACGAGCAGTACTTC CASSLLSTYEQYF